This T cell receptor beta chain was sequenced for a study of T-cell memory formation after mild COVID-19. Study as a whole: Clusters were largely donor specific. Study-wide results and caveats: Later expanders leaned CD4+, whereas clones that contracted between day 15 and 85 were balanced CD4/CD8. That cross-reactive memory joined was suggested by some responding clones appearing in pre-infection memory.

The CDR3 is 15 residues long. The germline V gene has CDR1 SGHTA and CDR2 FQGTGA. V lost 5 bases and J 3 bases, leaving 13 bases between the germline ends. cDNA libraries for TCR alpha and TCR beta, carrying sample barcodes and UMIs, came from 5'RACE with constant-segment primers. TCRdb recomputed calls from the 5' RACE reads with MiXCR, one row per CDR3 protein. Of 110,000 or so distinct CDR3 sequences in the sample, 20% to 25% are singletons; the top ten hold around 40%. Concerning this clonotype: What it binds is not known.

This clonotype was obtained from a man younger than 35 who had mild COVID-19 (a few samples of this study predate the infection). Cell type and time point are not known. The sequencing input was PBMCs or a T cell subset sorted from them (not recorded which). V and J are TRBV7-3 and TRBJ2-2; perhaps TRBD2 as D (6 bases). The DNA for the CDR3 is TGTGCCAGCAGCCCGGCGGGACCAGACACCGGGGAGCTGTTTTTT. Amino acid sequence: CASSPAGPDTGELFF.